This T cell receptor (beta chain) was identified during a study of T cell repertoires in cytomegalovirus infection. Germline V CDR1 and CDR2: SSHAT, FNYEAQ (reference sequence). The CDR3 has 16 residues. Study-wide results and limits: Dominating the ex vivo response were TCR beta clonotypes that were CMV-specific and HLA-C-restricted. Cumulative frequency (of public TCR beta family members) identified carriers of CMV plus the relevant HLA.

As for this clonotype: Antigen: not known. One end of the junction varies from germline; a read error may be responsible.

TCRdb recomputed calls from the reads with MiXCR, one row per CDR3 protein. In the table there are some 270,000 distinct CDR3 sequences, 22% of which are singletons. Sequencing used cultured PBMCs, obtained from culture after CMV antigen stimulation. This chain links TRBV7-7 with TRBJ2-1; TRBD2 agrees at 8 bases. The receptor was derived from a human donor in good health (CMV status not recorded). Some clones in this sample may be carry-over from other donors' samples. CDR3: CASSSVGAGDNNEQFF. The CDR3 bases are TGTGCTAGCAGCTCGGTGGGAGCGGGAGATAACAATGAGCAGTTCTTC.